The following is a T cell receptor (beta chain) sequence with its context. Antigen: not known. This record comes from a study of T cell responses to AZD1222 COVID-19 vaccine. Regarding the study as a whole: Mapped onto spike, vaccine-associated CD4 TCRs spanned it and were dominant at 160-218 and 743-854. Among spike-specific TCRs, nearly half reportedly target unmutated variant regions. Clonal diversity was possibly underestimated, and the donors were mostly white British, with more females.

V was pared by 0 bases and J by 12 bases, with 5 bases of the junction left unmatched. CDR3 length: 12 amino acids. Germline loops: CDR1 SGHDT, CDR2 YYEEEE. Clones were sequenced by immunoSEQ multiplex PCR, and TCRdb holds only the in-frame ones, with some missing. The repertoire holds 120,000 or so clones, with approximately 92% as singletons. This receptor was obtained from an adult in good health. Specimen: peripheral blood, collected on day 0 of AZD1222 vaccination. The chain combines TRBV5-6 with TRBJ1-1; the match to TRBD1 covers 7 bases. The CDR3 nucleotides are TGTGCCAGCAGCTTGGGGACAGGTATATCTTTCTTT. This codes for CASSLGTGISFF. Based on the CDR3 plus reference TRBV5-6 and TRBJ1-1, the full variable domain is DAGVTQSPTHLIKTRGQQVTLRCSPKSGHDTVSWYQQALGQGPQFIFQYYEEEERQRGNFPDRFSGHQFPNYSSELNVNALLLGDSALYLCASSLGTGISFFGQGTRLTVV.